Below are 30 T cell receptor beta chains sequenced from a single sample in a study of T cell responses to AZD1222 COVID-19 vaccine. Data came from immunoSEQ multiplex PCR; TCRdb stores just in-frame clones and leaves some out. The sample consists of 95,000 to 100,000 clones, 86% of them appearing once. This sample comprised peripheral blood, obtained on day 0 of AZD1222 vaccination. These receptor sequences come from an adult in good health.

This chain joins TRBV28 and TRBJ1-2, with 7 bases identical to TRBD1. Per germline, CDR1 MDHEN and CDR2 SYDVKM. With 4 bases clipped from V and 2 bases from J, the junction kept 7 bases outside the gene matches. The CDR3 contains 15 residues. Here the CDR3 reads CASSSPGQLNYGYTF. CDR3 bases: TGTGCCAGCAGTTCCCCGGGACAGTTGAACTATGGCTACACCTTC.

The genes are TRBV4-1 and TRBJ1-4; D gene uncertain. Per the germline V gene, CDR1 is MGHRA and CDR2 is YSYEKL. The CDR3 is 17 residues long. Deletions cut 0 bases from V and 8 bases from J, with 19 bases between. DNA for the CDR3: TGCGCCAGCAGCCAAGATTTGGGGTCGGCTTCTCACGAAAAACTGTTTTTT. Protein sequence: CASSQDLGSASHEKLFF.

V is TRBV2 and J is TRBJ2-7; 7 bases match TRBD2. CDR1 and CDR2 from the germline V gene are SNHLY and FYNNEI. The CDR3 is 15 amino acids. The ends lost 5 bases at V and 1 base at J; junction bases unmatched: 8. In nucleotides, the CDR3 is TGTGCCAGCAGTATTGGGCGGGAGCAGTCCTACGAGCAGTACTTC. This sequence encodes CASSIGREQSYEQYF.

The rearrangement joins TRBV6-5 to TRBJ1-4; 7 nucleotides match TRBD1. Germline-derived CDR1 and CDR2 are MNHEY and SVGAGI. V dropped 10 bases and J dropped 5; count of bases not matched to a gene: 10. CDR3 size: 14 residues. For the CDR3, the DNA is TGTGCCACCATCCGGGACAGAACAAATGAAAAACTGTTTTTT. Translated: CATIRDRTNEKLFF.

This clone was seen only once. The rearrangement links TRBV4-2 to TRBJ2-7; 9 nucleotides line up with TRBD2. The V gene end was trimmed by 5 bases and the J gene end by 4 bases; junction bases not matched to a gene: 6. Germline V gene lookup returns CDR1 LGHNA and CDR2 YNFKEQ. This CDR3 is built from 14 residues. In DNA form, the CDR3 reads TGTGCCAGCAGCAATAGCGGGAGCAGTTACGAGCAGTACTTC. This gives the protein CASSNSGSSYEQYF.

V gene TRBV27 combines with J gene TRBJ2-3; 9 bases are shared with TRBD1. CDR1 and CDR2 from the germline V gene are MNHEY and SMNVEV (reference sequence). The CDR3 consists of 16 residues. The V segment lost 6 bases and the J segment 0 bases; nucleotides outside the gene matches: 7. CDR3 region: CASRPRGQGSTDTQYF. The DNA for the CDR3 is TGTGCCAGCAGACCGCGGGGACAGGGAAGCACAGATACGCAGTATTTT.

The chain couples TRBV4-1 to TRBJ1-1, with TRBD1 matching 7 bases. Trimming cost V 0 bases and J 6 bases; bases outside gene matches: 7. Germline V gene sequence: CDR1 MGHRA, CDR2 YSYEKL. The CDR3 length is 15 residues. Here the CDR3 DNA reads TGCGCCAGCAGCCAAGAACCCGACAGGGTGCCTGAAGCTTTCTTT. This codes for CASSQEPDRVPEAFF.

In this sample, this clone turned up once. V usage is TRBV27 and J usage is TRBJ1-1; TRBD1 matches 8 bases. The CDR3 is made up of 14 amino acids. Germline loops: CDR1 MNHEY, CDR2 SMNVEV (reference sequence). With V trimmed by 5 bases and J by 4 bases, 6 bases remained unmatched. CDR3 in DNA: TGTGCCAGCAGTATCCGGACAGGGTTCACTGAAGCTTTCTTT. This sequence encodes CASSIRTGFTEAFF.

This clone was counted a few times. The chain has TRBV14 and TRBJ2-5; 10 nucleotides agree with TRBD2. Germline V gene sequence: CDR1 SGHDN, CDR2 FVKESK. The J segment lost 1 base and the V segment lost 1 base, leaving 9 bases of the junction unmatched. This CDR3 is built from 18 residues. The CDR3 bases are TGTGCCAGCAGCCAAGGGGGACTAGCGATCCAGAGCCAAGAGACCCAGTACTTC. It codes for CASSQGGLAIQSQETQYF.

The chain has TRBV19 and TRBJ1-1; no reliable D call. This CDR3 has 14 residues. V was pared by 5 bases and J by 1 base, with 11 bases between. CDR1 is LNHDA and CDR2 is SQIVND in the germline V gene (reference sequence). The CDR3 DNA reads as TGTGCCAGTAGTTCATGGGAAGAGAACACTGAAGCTTTCTTT. The encoded protein is CASSSWEENTEAFF.

This chain links TRBV28 with TRBJ1-6; 7 bases are shared with TRBD1. Germline trimming cut 6 bases from V and 6 bases from J; bases unmatched to any gene: 8. CDR1 and CDR2 from the germline V gene are MDHEN and SYDVKM. There are 15 residues in the CDR3. This CDR3 reads CASSRQGQPNSPLHF. The CDR3 DNA reads TGTGCCAGCAGCCGACAGGGACAGCCTAATTCACCCCTCCACTTT.

V and J are TRBV25-1 and TRBJ2-5; weak D call: TRBD1 (6 bases). V was clipped by 4 bases and J by 2 bases, with 11 bases between them. Per germline, CDR1 MGHDK and CDR2 SYGVNS. The CDR3 totals 14 residues. This CDR3 reads CASSVGRGQETQYF. The DNA of the CDR3 is TGTGCCAGCAGTGTCGGCAGGGGACAAGAGACCCAGTACTTC.

The chain carries TRBV10-3 and TRBJ1-1; 10 bases line up with TRBD1. This CDR3 comprises 15 residues. V gave up 6 bases and J gave up 5 bases; unmatched junction bases: 9. Germline lookup yields CDR1 ENHRY and CDR2 SYGVKD. CDR3 protein: CAISLLPGQGTEAFF. The CDR3 bases are TGTGCCATCAGCCTTCTGCCGGGACAGGGGACTGAAGCTTTCTTT.

The CDR3 sequence is CAWGTGDTQYF. The CDR3 nucleotides read TGTGCCTGGGGGACTGGGGATACGCAGTATTTT. The genes are TRBV30 and TRBJ2-3; D perhaps matches TRBD2 (6 bases). The ends were cut back, 5 bases at V and 6 bases at J, with 9 bases in the middle. CDR1 and CDR2 from the germline V gene are GTSNPN and SVGIG (reference sequence). This CDR3 has 11 amino acids.

This chain joins TRBV9 and TRBJ1-2; D is perhaps TRBD1 (5 bases). The CDR3 is made up of 14 amino acids. Per the germline V gene, CDR1 is SGDLS and CDR2 is YYNGEE. Trimming pared 2 bases from V and 7 bases from J, leaving 15 bases between. The CDR3: CASSVAGRGSGYTF. CDR3 in DNA: TGTGCCAGCAGCGTCGCGGGGCGCGGGTCTGGCTACACCTTC.

The chain's CDR3 is CASRRGTGVQETQYF. For the CDR3, the DNA is TGTGCCAGCAGACGCGGGACAGGGGTACAAGAGACCCAGTACTTC. The J gene is TRBJ2-5, the V gene TRBV28, with TRBD1 matching 10 bases. Looked up from germline, CDR1 is MDHEN and CDR2 is SYDVKM. The CDR3 length is 15 residues. V shed 6 bases and J 2 bases; nucleotides not matched to a gene: 6.

The chain is built from TRBV27 and TRBJ1-1, with 9 bases aligning to TRBD1. Germline lookup yields CDR1 MNHEY and CDR2 SMNVEV (reference sequence). After removal of 4 bases from V and 6 bases from J, the junction contained 9 bases not matched to a gene. The CDR3 covers 15 residues. In DNA, the CDR3 is TGTGCCAGCAGTTCGCTACAGGGGGCTTTCGCTGAAGCTTTCTTT. It is translated as CASSSLQGAFAEAFF.

The CDR3: CASSYRTGDYEQYF. Here the CDR3 DNA reads TGTGCCAGCAGTTATCGGACAGGGGACTACGAGCAGTACTTC. The chain couples TRBV6-6 to TRBJ2-7; 9 bases fit TRBD1. CDR3 length equals 14 residues. Germline trimming cut 3 bases from V and 3 bases from J; bases unmatched to any gene: 3. Germline values: CDR1 MNHNY, CDR2 SVGAGI (reference sequence).

The chain is built from TRBV11-2 and TRBJ2-2; D is unresolved. The germline V and J ends were trimmed by 5 bases and 1 base, with 11 bases remaining between them. The CDR3 has 15 residues. Germline CDR1 reads SGHAT; CDR2 reads FQNNGV. The DNA for the CDR3 is TGTGCCAGCAGCGTAGGTCAGTTGAACACCGGGGAGCTGTTTTTT. Amino acid sequence: CASSVGQLNTGELFF.

The genes are TRBV6-5 and TRBJ2-1, with 8 nucleotides matching TRBD2. Trimming cost V 2 bases and J 3 bases; bases outside gene matches: 6. In germline, CDR1 is MNHEY, CDR2 SVGAGI. The CDR3 loop spans 16 amino acids. The CDR3: CASSYRLTSGYNEQFF. In DNA, the CDR3 is TGTGCCAGCAGTTACCGGCTCACTAGCGGCTACAATGAGCAGTTCTTC.

This clone was picked up a small number of times. The chain has TRBV4-1 and TRBJ1-2, with D unclear. Per the germline V gene, CDR1 is MGHRA and CDR2 is YSYEKL. The CDR3 runs 14 residues. The V gene lost 1 base and the J gene lost 4 bases, with 10 bases spanning the gap. This CDR3 is CASSQASQAYGYTF. The CDR3 coding sequence is TGCGCCAGCAGCCAAGCCTCGCAGGCCTATGGCTACACCTTC.

This rearrangement joins TRBV6-2 or TRBV6-3 to TRBJ1-5; 10 bases map to TRBD1. The germline V gene encodes CDR1 MNHEY and CDR2 SVGEGT. The CDR3 has 19 amino acids. Germline trimming cut 2 bases from V and 4 bases from J; bases unmatched to any gene: 14. CDR3 in amino acids: CASSYRPGAGQGTNQPQHF. The CDR3 DNA follows: TGTGCCAGCAGTTACCGTCCGGGAGCGGGACAGGGGACAAATCAGCCCCAGCATTTT.

This clone came up once. The chain employs TRBV28 and TRBJ1-1; 7 positions match TRBD1. There are 11 residues in the CDR3. V shed 4 bases and J 7 bases; nucleotides not matched to a gene: 0. Germline CDR1 is MDHEN and CDR2 is SYDVKM. The CDR3 DNA reads as TGTGCCAGCAGTTACAGGGGTGAAGCTTTCTTT. Translating it yields CASSYRGEAFF. The entire variable domain, with the rest obtained from reference TRBV28 and TRBJ1-1, is as follows: DVKVTQSSRYLVKRTGEKVFLECVQDMDHENMFWYRQDPGLGLRLIYFSYDVKMKEKGDIPEGYSVSREKKERFSLILESASTNQTSMYLCASSYRGEAFFGQGTRLTVV.

This chain connects TRBV9 to TRBJ2-1, with 9 positions matching TRBD2. Looked up from germline, CDR1 is SGDLS and CDR2 is YYNGEE. CDR3 length equals 16 residues. Trimming at V came to 6 bases and at J to 1 base, leaving 8 bases not matched to a gene. The CDR3 DNA reads as TGTGCCAGCACCAAAGCGGGAGGCAATTCCTACAATGAGCAGTTCTTC. Its translation: CASTKAGGNSYNEQFF.

The rearrangement uses TRBV27 and TRBJ1-5; 9 bases are a match to TRBD1. From germline, CDR1 is MNHEY and CDR2 SMNVEV (reference sequence). The CDR3 contains 15 residues. The V segment lost 5 bases and the J segment 5 bases; nucleotides outside the gene matches: 7. The CDR3 DNA is TGTGCCAGCAGTCCAAGTACAGGGGGCGATCAGCCCCAGCATTTT. Translation gives CASSPSTGGDQPQHF.

V is TRBV4-3 and J is TRBJ1-1; D might be TRBD1 (5 bases). The germline V gene encodes CDR1 LGHNA and CDR2 YSLEER. The CDR3 is 15 residues long. V gave up 2 bases and J gave up 1 base, with 11 bases separating them. The CDR3, as DNA: TGCGCCAGCAGCCAATCCTGGGGGAGGAACACTGAAGCTTTCTTT. Translating it yields CASSQSWGRNTEAFF.

This chain uses TRBV7-9 with TRBJ1-1; weak D call: TRBD1 (5 bases). The germline gives CDR1 SEHNR, CDR2 FQNEAQ (reference sequence). The V and J ends lost 5 bases and 4 bases respectively, with 23 bases between them. The CDR3 has 17 residues. In DNA form, the CDR3 reads TGTGCCAGCAGCCAATATACCCTGAGGACGGGGGGCACTGAAGCTTTCTTT. It is translated as CASSQYTLRTGGTEAFF.

V usage is TRBV4-2 and J usage is TRBJ2-3; D is uncertain. The CDR3 covers 14 residues. The germline V gene encodes CDR1 LGHNA and CDR2 YNFKEQ. Trimming pared 3 bases from V and 7 bases from J, leaving 14 bases between. CDR3 loop: CASSQLDRRHTQYF. CDR3 DNA sequence: TGTGCCAGCAGCCAGCTCGACCGGCGCCATACGCAGTATTTT.

The chain's CDR3 is CASSSRDPTLVYSGANVLTF. For the CDR3, the DNA is TGTGCCAGCAGTTCCCGGGACCCGACCTTGGTGTATAGTGGGGCCAACGTCCTGACTTTC. The V call is TRBV28, the J call TRBJ2-6; D could derive from TRBD1 or TRBD2 (5 bases each). This CDR3 comprises 20 residues. The V gene lost 4 bases and the J gene lost 3 bases, with 25 bases spanning the gap. The germline gives CDR1 MDHEN, CDR2 SYDVKM.

This chain links TRBV28 with TRBJ1-2; 11 bases are a match to TRBD1. Trimming took 4 bases from V and 5 from J; bases not matched to a gene: 6. The germline CDR1 and CDR2 sequences are MDHEN and SYDVKM. This CDR3 is built from 15 residues. The CDR3 here is CASSSGGQGGYGYTF. DNA of the CDR3: TGTGCCAGCAGTTCCGGGGGACAGGGGGGATATGGCTACACCTTC.